A single TCR beta chain is shown here with its context. What it binds is unknown. PCR amplification relied on 60 Vbeta primers (plus 13 Jbeta primers). Generated by immunoSEQ multiplex PCR, the TCRdb table keeps only in-frame clones and is missing some. The table lists around 120,000 clones, approximately 80% of them singletons. This entry belongs to a study of cytomegalovirus exposure and HLA in healthy donors. Trimming left V 2 bases short and J 8 bases short, with 15 bases between. The CDR3 is made up of 15 amino acids. Germline CDR1 MNHEY, CDR2 SMNVEV (reference sequence). Overall study results and limits: A later analysis appeared to link common viral pathogens to several of the most significant clusters.

The V and J genes are TRBV27 and TRBJ1-4, with a possible D match to TRBD1 (5 bases). This clonotype was obtained from a girl under 10 years old in good health and CMV-seronegative. The sample was PBMCs. CDR3 coding DNA: TGTGCCAGCAGTTTACAGGGAGGGATCGTGGAAAAACTGTTTTTT. It specifies CASSLQGGIVEKLFF.